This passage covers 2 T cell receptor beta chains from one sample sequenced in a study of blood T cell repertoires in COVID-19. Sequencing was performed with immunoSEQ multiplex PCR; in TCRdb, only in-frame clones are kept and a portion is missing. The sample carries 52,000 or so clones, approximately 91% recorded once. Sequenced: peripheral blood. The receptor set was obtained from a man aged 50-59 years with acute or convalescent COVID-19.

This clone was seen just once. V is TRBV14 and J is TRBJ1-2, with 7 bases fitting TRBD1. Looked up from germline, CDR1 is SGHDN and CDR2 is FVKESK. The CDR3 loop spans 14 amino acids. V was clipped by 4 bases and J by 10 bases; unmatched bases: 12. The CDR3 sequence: CASSLATGVGVYTF. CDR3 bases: TGTGCCAGCAGCCTTGCCACAGGGGTGGGGGTCTACACCTTC.

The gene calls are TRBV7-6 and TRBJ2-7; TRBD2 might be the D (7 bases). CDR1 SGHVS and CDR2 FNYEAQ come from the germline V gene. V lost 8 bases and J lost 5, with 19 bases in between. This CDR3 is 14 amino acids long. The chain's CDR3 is CASGLRGAADEQYF. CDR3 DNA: TGTGCCAGCGGCCTACGGGGGGCGGCAGACGAGCAGTACTTC. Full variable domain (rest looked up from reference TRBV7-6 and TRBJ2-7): GAGVSQSPRYKVTKRGQDVALRCDPISGHVSLYWYRQALGQGPEFLTYFNYEAQQDKSGLPNDRFSAERPEGSISTLTIQRTEQRDSAMYRCASGLRGAADEQYFGPGTRLTVT.